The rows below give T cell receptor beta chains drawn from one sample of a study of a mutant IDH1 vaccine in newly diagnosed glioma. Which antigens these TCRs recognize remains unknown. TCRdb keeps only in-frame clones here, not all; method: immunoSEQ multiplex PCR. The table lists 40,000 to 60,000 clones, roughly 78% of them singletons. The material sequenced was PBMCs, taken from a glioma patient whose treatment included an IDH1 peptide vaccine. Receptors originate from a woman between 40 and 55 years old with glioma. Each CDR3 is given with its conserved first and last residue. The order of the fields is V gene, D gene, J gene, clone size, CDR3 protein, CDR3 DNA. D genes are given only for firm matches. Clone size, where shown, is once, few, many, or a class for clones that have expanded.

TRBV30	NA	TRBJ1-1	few	CAGEWGEAFF	TGTGCCGGGGAGTGGGGTGAAGCTTTCTTT
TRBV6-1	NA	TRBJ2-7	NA	CASSPGYVQYF	TGTGCCAGCAGCCCAGGGTATGTGCAGTACTTC
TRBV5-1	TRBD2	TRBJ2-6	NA	CASSGRASLAGVTGANVLTF	TGCGCCAGCAGCGGGCGGGCTTCGCTAGCGGGGGTTACTGGGGCCAACGTCCTGACTTTC
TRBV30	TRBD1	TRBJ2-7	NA	CAWKRGPSSYEQYF	TGTGCCTGGAAAAGGGGGCCAAGCTCCTACGAGCAGTACTTC
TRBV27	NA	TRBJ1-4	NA	CASSWTIGGEKLFF	TGTGCCAGCAGCTGGACAATCGGAGGGGAAAAACTGTTTTTT
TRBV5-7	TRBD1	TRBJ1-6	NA	CASSLGGTANSPLHF	TGTGCCAGCAGCTTGGGGGGGACAGCGAATTCACCCCTCCACTTT
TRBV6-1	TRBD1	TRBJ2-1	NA	CASREPGGPRSYNEQFF	TGTGCCAGCAGGGAACCAGGGGGCCCACGGTCCTACAATGAGCAGTTCTTC
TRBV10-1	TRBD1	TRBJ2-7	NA	CASSEDRAPFYEQYF	TGCGCCAGCAGTGAGGACAGGGCCCCCTTCTACGAGCAGTACTTC
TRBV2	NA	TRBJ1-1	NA	CASSEVVQNTEAFF	TGTGCCAGCAGTGAGGTCGTTCAGAACACTGAAGCTTTCTTT
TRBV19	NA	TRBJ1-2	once	CASSLTVVYGYTF	TGTGCCAGTAGTCTGACAGTCGTCTATGGCTACACCTTC
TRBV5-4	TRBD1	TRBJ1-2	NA	CASSSGTANYGYTF	TGTGCCAGCAGCTCCGGGACAGCTAACTATGGCTACACCTTC
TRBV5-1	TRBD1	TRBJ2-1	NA	CASSPGQGAREQFF	TGCGCCAGCAGCCCGGGACAGGGGGCGCGGGAACAGTTCTTC
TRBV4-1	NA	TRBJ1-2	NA	CASSQGLGTDYGYTF	TGCGCCAGCAGCCAAGGTCTAGGGACCGACTATGGCTACACCTTC
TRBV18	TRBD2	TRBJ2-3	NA	CASSPSAGGPRNTQYF	TGTGCCAGCTCACCCTCGGCGGGGGGGCCGAGGAATACGCAGTATTTT
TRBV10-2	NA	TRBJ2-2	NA	CASSEPGKVELTGELFF	TGCGCCAGCAGTGAGCCCGGGAAAGTAGAACTAACCGGGGAGCTGTTTTTT
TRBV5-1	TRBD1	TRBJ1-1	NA	CASSLEFRTGEAFF	TGCGCCAGCAGCTTGGAATTTAGGACAGGCGAAGCTTTCTTT
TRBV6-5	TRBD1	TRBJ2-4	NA	CASSYDRETNIQYF	TGTGCCAGCAGTTACGACAGGGAGACGAACATTCAGTACTTC
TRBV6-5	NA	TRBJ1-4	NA	CASSYSEGVREKLFF	TGTGCCAGCAGTTACTCGGAAGGGGTGCGGGAAAAACTGTTTTTT
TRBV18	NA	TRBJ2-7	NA	CASSPDRGEQYF	TGTGCCAGCTCACCGGACAGAGGAGAGCAGTACTTC
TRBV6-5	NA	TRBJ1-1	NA	CASSYSILYTEAFF	TGTGCCAGCAGTTACTCGATCCTTTACACTGAAGCTTTCTTT
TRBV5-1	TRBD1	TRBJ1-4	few	CASSTDRANEKLFF	TGCGCCAGCAGCACGGACAGGGCAAATGAAAAACTGTTTTTT
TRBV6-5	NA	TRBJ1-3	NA	CASSYGGAGTGNTIYF	TGTGCCAGCAGTTACGGAGGGGCGGGAACTGGAAACACCATATATTTT
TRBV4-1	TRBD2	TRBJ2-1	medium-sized	CASSQDGTSGYNEQFF	TGCGCCAGCAGCCAAGATGGGACTAGCGGGTACAATGAGCAGTTCTTC
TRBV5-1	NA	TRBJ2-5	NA	CASSLEGSPPQYF	TGCGCCAGCAGCTTGGAGGGATCCCCCCCCCAGTACTTC
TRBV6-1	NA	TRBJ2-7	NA	CASSERRGPASYEQYF	TGTGCCAGCAGTGAAAGAAGGGGCCCTGCCTCCTACGAGCAGTACTTC
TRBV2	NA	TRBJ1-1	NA	CASRTTGTGTEAFF	TGTGCCAGCAGGACGACCGGTACAGGGACTGAAGCTTTCTTT
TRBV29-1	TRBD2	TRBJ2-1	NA	CSVEGAGGYNEQFF	TGCAGCGTTGAGGGAGCGGGGGGGTACAATGAGCAGTTCTTC
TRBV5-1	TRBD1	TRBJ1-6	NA	CASSLNPGQGGSPLHF	TGCGCCAGCAGCTTGAACCCCGGACAGGGAGGCTCACCCCTCCACTTT
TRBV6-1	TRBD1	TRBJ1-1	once	CASHRTGGSGTEAFF	TGTGCCAGCCACAGGACAGGCGGGTCGGGCACTGAAGCTTTCTTT
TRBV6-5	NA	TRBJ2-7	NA	CASRATERSYEQYF	TGTGCCAGCAGGGCGACAGAGAGAAGCTACGAGCAGTACTTC